This T cell receptor (beta chain) is drawn from a study of memory CD4+ T cells and cytomegalovirus serostatus. Study information: Healthy Belgian adult donors included roughly ten CMV-positive and around 25 CMV-negative people.

Profiling relied on immunoSEQ multiplex PCR, and the TCRdb table lists in-frame clones only, not all of them. The sample yields about 60,000 clones, 60% to 80% seen once. Germline V CDR1 and CDR2: ENHRY, SYGVKD. Trimming removed 2 bases at V and 4 bases at J, with 8 bases between. The CDR3 is 13 residues long. Single viable CD3+CD4+CD8-CD45RO+ cells were sorted as the memory CD4+ T cells. The receptor was derived from an adult in good health and CMV-seronegative. V gene TRBV10-3 combines with J gene TRBJ2-5; weak D call: TRBD1 (6 bases). Sequenced sample: memory CD4+ T cells from blood. The CDR3 nucleotides read TGTGCCATCAGTGAGACAGGGAGAGAGACCCAGTACTTC. Its translation is CAISETGRETQYF.